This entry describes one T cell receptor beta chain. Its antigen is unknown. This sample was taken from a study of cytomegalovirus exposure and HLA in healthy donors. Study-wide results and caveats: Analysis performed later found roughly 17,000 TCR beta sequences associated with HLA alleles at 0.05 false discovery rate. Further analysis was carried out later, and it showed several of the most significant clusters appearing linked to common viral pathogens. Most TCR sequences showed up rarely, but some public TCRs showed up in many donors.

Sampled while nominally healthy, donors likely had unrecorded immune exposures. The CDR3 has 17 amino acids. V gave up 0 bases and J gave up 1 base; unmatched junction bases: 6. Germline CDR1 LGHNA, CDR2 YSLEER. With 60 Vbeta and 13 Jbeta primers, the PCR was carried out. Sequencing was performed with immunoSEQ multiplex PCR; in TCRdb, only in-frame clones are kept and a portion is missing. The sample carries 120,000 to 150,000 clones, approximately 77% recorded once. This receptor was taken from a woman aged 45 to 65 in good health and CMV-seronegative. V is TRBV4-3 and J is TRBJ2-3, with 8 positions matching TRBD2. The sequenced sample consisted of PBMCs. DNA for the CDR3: TGCGCCAGCAGCCAAGATGAGGTTAGCGGGGGCACAGATACGCAGTATTTT. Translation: CASSQDEVSGGTDTQYF.